Listed here are 17 T cell receptor beta chains from one sample, sequenced in a study of T cells in Graves' hyperthyroidism and ophthalmopathy. Using RNA transcripts as the source, TCR beta CDR3 regions were amplified. Initially, a first-round RT-PCR of the TCR CDR3 employed the HTBI primer set. From the multiplex PCR reads, TCRdb called clonotypes with MiXCR, one entry per CDR3 protein. The sample has around 500,000 distinct CDR3 sequences; roughly a sixth are singletons. Sequencing was carried out using blood. The receptors shown here come from a woman between 25 and 40 years old with Graves' ophthalmopathy.

In the case of this clonotype: A much larger clone lies a single base off, so this may be a read error. This chain connects TRBV28 to TRBJ2-7; 10 positions match TRBD1. The germline gives CDR1 MDHEN, CDR2 SYDVKM. The CDR3 runs to 14 residues. V trimming: 6 bases; J trimming: 7 bases; junction bases outside the gene matches: 9. In nucleotides, the CDR3 is TGTGCCAGCAGGGTATCGACAGGGGGCTATGAGCAGTACTTC. Protein product: CASRVSTGGYEQYF.

This clonotype was picked up many times. V is TRBV20-1 and J is TRBJ2-1, with 8 bases matching TRBD2. CDR3 length equals 14 residues. CDR1 is DFQATT, CDR2 SNEGSKA, per germline (reference sequence). V trimming: 1 base; J trimming: 2 bases; junction bases outside the gene matches: 1. The CDR3 here is CSARGLATYNEQFF. CDR3 in DNA: TGCAGTGCTAGAGGACTAGCGACCTACAATGAGCAGTTCTTC.

The chain employs TRBV6-1 and TRBJ1-1, with 8 positions matching TRBD1. Germline V lookup: CDR1 MNHNS, CDR2 SASEGT. Unmatched junction bases numbered 6, after V lost 7 bases and J lost 5 bases. There are 13 residues in the CDR3. The CDR3 DNA sequence: TGTGCCAGCAACCGACAGGGGAGGACTGAAGCTTTCTTT. Residues: CASNRQGRTEAFF.

For this clonotype: Possible read error: a much larger clone is one base away. The J gene is TRBJ2-1, the V gene TRBV3-1, with TRBD2 identical over 7 bases. The germline V gene has CDR1 LGHDT and CDR2 YNNKEL (reference sequence). The CDR3 is made up of 19 amino acids. CDR3: CVSSQEIWGRDGSYNEQFF. In nucleotides, the CDR3 is TGTGTCAGCAGCCAAGAGATCTGGGGGAGGGACGGCTCCTACAATGAGCAGTTCTTC.

In this sample, this clonotype turned up many times. This chain links TRBV6-1 with TRBJ2-7; either TRBD1 or TRBD2 may supply D (5 bases each). Germline V CDR1 and CDR2: MNHNS, SASEGT. This CDR3 has 16 residues. Between the trimmed V and J ends, which lost 5 bases and 7 bases, there was a span of 24 bases. CDR3 in DNA: TGTGCCAGCAGTCATCGGACCGGGACCGTTACGCCGGAGCAGTACTTC. Amino acid sequence: CASSHRTGTVTPEQYF.

This clonotype was seen a handful of times. V usage is TRBV14 and J usage is TRBJ2-7; weak D call: TRBD1 (5 bases). Germline V gives CDR1 SGHDN, CDR2 FVKESK. Trimming cost V 4 bases and J 2 bases, with 24 bases left between them. The length of the CDR3 is 18 residues. The CDR3 loop reads CASSPGWRQPNNPYEQYF. DNA of the CDR3: TGTGCCAGCAGCCCAGGGTGGAGACAGCCTAACAACCCCTACGAGCAGTACTTC.

This clonotype was detected ten times or more. The chain uses TRBV7-9 and TRBJ2-7, with 7 bases lining up with TRBD1. The germline gives CDR1 SEHNR, CDR2 FQNEAQ (reference sequence). This CDR3 has 13 residues. The V segment lost 3 bases and the J segment 9 bases; nucleotides outside the gene matches: 8. The CDR3 bases are TGTGCCAGCAGCTTGACGACAGGGCGGGTGCAGTACTTC. Translating it yields CASSLTTGRVQYF.

This chain uses TRBV7-8 with TRBJ1-6; D is possibly TRBD1 (6 bases). CDR1 is SGHVS and CDR2 is FQNEAQ in the germline V gene. V lost 5 bases and J 9 bases, leaving 11 bases between the germline ends. This CDR3 is built from 13 residues. CDR3 DNA sequence: TGTGCCAGCAGCCCCCGGACAGTTTCACCCCTCCACTTT. This gives the protein CASSPRTVSPLHF.

Only a few counts were recorded for this clonotype. This rearrangement joins TRBV4-1 to TRBJ2-1; perhaps TRBD1 as D (6 bases). The CDR3 extends over 15 amino acids. With 2 bases removed from V and 3 bases from J, the gap between germline ends came to 11 bases. Looked up from germline, CDR1 is MGHRA and CDR2 is YSYEKL. CDR3 sequence (DNA): TGCGCCAGCAGCCAAAGAGAAGGGGGCTACAATGAGCAGTTCTTC. This sequence encodes CASSQREGGYNEQFF.

The chain links TRBV9 to TRBJ2-3, with TRBD2 as a possible D gene (5 bases). Trimming left V 3 bases short and J 0 bases short, with 14 bases between. The CDR3 loop spans 16 amino acids. The V gene's germline CDR1 is SGDLS and CDR2 YYNGEE. CDR3 DNA: TGTGCCAGCAGCGCGGACTCGCCACATAGCACAGATACGCAGTATTTT. Protein sequence: CASSADSPHSTDTQYF.

This clonotype was detected only a few times. The chain couples TRBV29-1 to TRBJ2-7; TRBD2 matches at 7 bases. Germline CDR1 and CDR2: SQVTM and ANQGSEA. The CDR3 has 14 amino acids. Losses at the gene ends were 7 bases for V and 4 bases for J; bases not matched to a gene: 13. The CDR3 coding sequence is TGCAGCGCTGGGGGGGGAGGTTATAGATACGAGCAGTACTTC. It codes for CSAGGGGYRYEQYF.

This clonotype came up many times. In DNA, the CDR3 is TGTGCCAGCAGTACCAAGCCCGGGGGCACGTTGAACACTGAAGCTTTCTTT. Translated: CASSTKPGGTLNTEAFF. V and J are TRBV6-1 and TRBJ1-1; the D gene is possibly TRBD1 (6 bases). V was shortened by 5 bases and J by 0 bases, with 19 bases between the two germline ends. This CDR3 contains 17 residues. Germline CDR1 and CDR2: MNHNS and SASEGT.

This clonotype was recorded a few times. The chain recombines TRBV6-1 with TRBJ1-3; D unclear. V was pared by 1 base and J by 4 bases, with 5 bases between. Germline-derived CDR1 and CDR2 are MNHNS and SASEGT. This CDR3 spans 13 amino acids. The chain's CDR3 is CASSEEQGNTIYF. Here the CDR3 DNA reads TGTGCCAGCAGTGAAGAACAGGGAAACACCATATATTTT.

This clonotype was seen a single time. The V call is TRBV2, the J call TRBJ1-1; no clear D. The V end lost 3 bases, the J end lost 0 bases, and 5 bases lay between the germline ends. Germline CDR1 reads SNHLY; CDR2 reads FYNNEI. The CDR3 sequence is 13 residues long. The CDR3 region has the DNA TGTGCCAGCAGTGATATAGTGAACACTGAAGCTTTCTTT. Encoded protein: CASSDIVNTEAFF.

This clonotype was recorded at least ten times. The V and J genes are TRBV5-8 and TRBJ1-1; the D is unclear. The germline gives CDR1 SGHTS, CDR2 YDEGEE. V was pared by 6 bases and J by 6 bases, with 9 bases between. The CDR3 consists of 11 residues. The CDR3 here is CASTQIAEAFF. The CDR3 DNA reads as TGTGCCAGCACCCAAATAGCTGAAGCTTTCTTT.

A few counts support this clonotype. V gene TRBV30 combines with J gene TRBJ2-3; the match to TRBD2 covers 7 bases. Germline values: CDR1 GTSNPN, CDR2 SVGIG (reference sequence). V dropped 7 bases and J dropped 2; count of bases not matched to a gene: 6. CDR3 length: 13 amino acids. CDR3 residues: CASEGGDTDTQYF. The CDR3 DNA reads as TGTGCCTCCGAGGGAGGGGACACAGATACGCAGTATTTT.

The chain couples TRBV25-1 to TRBJ2-2, with TRBD1 matching 9 bases. V lost 5 bases, J lost 6 bases, and 7 bases stayed unmatched. The CDR3 is made up of 15 amino acids. Germline V gives CDR1 MGHDK, CDR2 SYGVNS. The DNA for the CDR3 is TGTGCCAGCAGTTTACGGGACAGGGCAGCCGGGGAGCTGTTTTTT. It is translated as CASSLRDRAAGELFF.